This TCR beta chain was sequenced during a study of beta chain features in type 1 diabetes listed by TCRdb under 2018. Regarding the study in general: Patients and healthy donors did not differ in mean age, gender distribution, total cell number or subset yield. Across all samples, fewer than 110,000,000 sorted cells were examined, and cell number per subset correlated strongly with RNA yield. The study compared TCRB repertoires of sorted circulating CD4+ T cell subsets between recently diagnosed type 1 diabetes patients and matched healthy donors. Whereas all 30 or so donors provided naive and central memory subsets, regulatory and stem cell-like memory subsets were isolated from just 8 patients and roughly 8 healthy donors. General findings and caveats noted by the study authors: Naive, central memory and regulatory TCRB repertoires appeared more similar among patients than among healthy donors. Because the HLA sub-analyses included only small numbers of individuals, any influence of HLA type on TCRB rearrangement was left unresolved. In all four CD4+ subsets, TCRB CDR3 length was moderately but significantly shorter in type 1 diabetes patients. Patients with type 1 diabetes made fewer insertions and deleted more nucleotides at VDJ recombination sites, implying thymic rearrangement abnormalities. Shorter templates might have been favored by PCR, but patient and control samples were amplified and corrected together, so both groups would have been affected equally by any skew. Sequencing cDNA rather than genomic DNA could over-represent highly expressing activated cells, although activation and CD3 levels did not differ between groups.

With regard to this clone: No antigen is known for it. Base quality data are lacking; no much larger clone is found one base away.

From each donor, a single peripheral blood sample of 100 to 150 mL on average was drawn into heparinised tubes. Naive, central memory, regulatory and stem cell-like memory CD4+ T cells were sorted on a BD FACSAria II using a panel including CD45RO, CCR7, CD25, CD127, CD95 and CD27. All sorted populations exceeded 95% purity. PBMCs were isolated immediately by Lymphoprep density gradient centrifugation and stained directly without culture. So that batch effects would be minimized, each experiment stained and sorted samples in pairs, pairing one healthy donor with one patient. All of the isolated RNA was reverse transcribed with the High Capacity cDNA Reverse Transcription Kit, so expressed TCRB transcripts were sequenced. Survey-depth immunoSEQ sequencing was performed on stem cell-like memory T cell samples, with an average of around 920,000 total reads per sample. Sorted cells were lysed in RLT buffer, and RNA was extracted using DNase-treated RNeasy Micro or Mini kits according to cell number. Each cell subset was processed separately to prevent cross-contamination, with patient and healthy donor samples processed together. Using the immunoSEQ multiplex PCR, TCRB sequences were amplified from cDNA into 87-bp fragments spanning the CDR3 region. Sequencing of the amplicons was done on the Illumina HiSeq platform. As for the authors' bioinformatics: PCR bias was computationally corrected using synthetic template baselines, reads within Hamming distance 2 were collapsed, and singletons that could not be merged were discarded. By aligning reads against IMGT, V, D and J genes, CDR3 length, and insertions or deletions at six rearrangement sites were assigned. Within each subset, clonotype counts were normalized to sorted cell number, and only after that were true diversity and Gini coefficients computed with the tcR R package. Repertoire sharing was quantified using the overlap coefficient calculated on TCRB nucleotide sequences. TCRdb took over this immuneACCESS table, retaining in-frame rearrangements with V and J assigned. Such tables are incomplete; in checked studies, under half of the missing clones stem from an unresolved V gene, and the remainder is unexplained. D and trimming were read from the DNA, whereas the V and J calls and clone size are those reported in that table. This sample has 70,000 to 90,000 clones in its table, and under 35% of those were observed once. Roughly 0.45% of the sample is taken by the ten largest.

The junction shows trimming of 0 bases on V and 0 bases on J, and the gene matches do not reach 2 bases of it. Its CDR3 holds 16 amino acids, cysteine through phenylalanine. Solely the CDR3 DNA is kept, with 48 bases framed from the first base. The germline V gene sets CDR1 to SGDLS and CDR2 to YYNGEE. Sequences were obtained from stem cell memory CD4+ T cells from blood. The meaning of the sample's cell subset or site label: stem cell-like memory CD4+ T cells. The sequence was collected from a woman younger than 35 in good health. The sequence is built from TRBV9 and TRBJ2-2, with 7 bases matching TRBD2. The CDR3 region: CASSVALAANTGELFF. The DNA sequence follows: TGTGCCAGCAGCGTAGCGCTAGCGGCGAACACCGGGGAGCTGTTTTTT.